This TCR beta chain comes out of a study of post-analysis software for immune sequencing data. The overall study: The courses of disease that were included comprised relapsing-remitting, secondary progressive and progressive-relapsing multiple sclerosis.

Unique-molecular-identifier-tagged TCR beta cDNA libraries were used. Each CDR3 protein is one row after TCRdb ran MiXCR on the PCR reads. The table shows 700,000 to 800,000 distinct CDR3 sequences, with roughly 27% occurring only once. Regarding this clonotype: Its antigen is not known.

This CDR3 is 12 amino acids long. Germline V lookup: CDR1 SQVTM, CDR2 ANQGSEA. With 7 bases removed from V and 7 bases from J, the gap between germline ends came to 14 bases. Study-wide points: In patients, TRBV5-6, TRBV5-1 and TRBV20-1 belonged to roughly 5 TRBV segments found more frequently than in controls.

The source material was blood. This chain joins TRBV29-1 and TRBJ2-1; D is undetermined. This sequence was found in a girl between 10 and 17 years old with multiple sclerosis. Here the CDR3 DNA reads TGCAGCGCCGGGTGGGCCCCAAATGAGCAGTTCTTC. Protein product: CSAGWAPNEQFF.